The 23 T cell receptor beta chains reported below all come from one sample, sequenced in a study of OX40 agonist ivuxolimab in advanced cancers. Profiled with immunoSEQ multiplex PCR; TCRdb holds only in-frame clones, not every one. This sample carries about 63,000 clones, 88% of them seen once, and the ten largest clones take 0.76%. The material was CD4+ or CD8+ T cells sorted from blood, obtained in a trial of the OX40 agonist ivuxolimab. These receptors all come from an adult with an advanced solid tumor such as melanoma, head and neck, liver or kidney cancer.

This chain links TRBV6-5 with TRBJ2-7, with a weak D call TRBD2 (7 bases). Trimming took 7 bases from V and 0 from J, leaving 13 bases between them. This CDR3 is 14 amino acids long. Germline CDR1 reads MNHEY; CDR2 reads SVGAGI. The chain's CDR3 is CASTRGGDSYEQYF. CDR3 sequence (DNA): TGTGCCAGCACTAGGGGGGGAGACTCCTACGAGCAGTACTTC.

The V and J genes are TRBV11-3 and TRBJ2-7; D is possibly TRBD1 (6 bases). V gave up 1 base and J gave up 4 bases, with 11 bases separating them. This CDR3 spans 14 amino acids. Germline V gene data show CDR1 as SGHNT and CDR2 as YENEEA. CDR3: CASSLGQQGYEQYF. CDR3 DNA: TGTGCCAGCAGCTTAGGACAACAGGGTTACGAGCAGTACTTC.

The chain links TRBV19 to TRBJ1-1; D remains ambiguous. Germline loops: CDR1 LNHDA, CDR2 SQIVND (reference sequence). CDR3 length: 13 residues. Between the trimmed V and J ends, which lost 7 bases and 0 bases, there was a span of 9 bases. The chain's CDR3 is CASTRNLNTEAFF. The CDR3 DNA sequence: TGTGCCAGTACCCGGAATTTGAACACTGAAGCTTTCTTT.

J is TRBJ2-5 and V is TRBV4-2; weak D call: TRBD2 (6 bases). The J call may be mistaken, given a closer DNA end match to TRBJ2-7. The CDR3 totals 15 residues. Germline V gene data show CDR1 as LGHNA and CDR2 as YNFKEQ. CDR3 loop: CASSQESGGSYEQYF. The CDR3 DNA reads as TGTGCCAGCAGCCAAGAGTCCGGGGGCTCCTACGAGCAGTACTTC.

The V call is TRBV2, the J call TRBJ2-7, with D unclear. The CDR3 sequence is 11 residues long. Per germline, CDR1 SNHLY and CDR2 FYNNEI. Trimming took 4 bases from V and 4 from J, leaving 5 bases between them. The CDR3: CASSVKYEQYF. DNA of the CDR3: TGTGCCAGCAGTGTAAAATACGAGCAGTACTTC.

The chain carries TRBV5-1 and TRBJ2-7; 9 bases map to TRBD1. This CDR3 has 18 amino acids. V shed 2 bases and J 0 bases; nucleotides not matched to a gene: 12. Germline CDR1 and CDR2: SGHRS and YFSETQ. The CDR3 bases are TGCGCCAGCAGCTTTTCCGGGACAGGGTGGACCAACTCCTACGAGCAGTACTTC. Residues: CASSFSGTGWTNSYEQYF.

This clone has only a few counts. The chain combines TRBV7-2 with TRBJ2-7, with 12 bases aligning to TRBD2. V lost 1 base to trimming and J lost 2 bases; unmatched junction nucleotides: 9. The CDR3 is 18 residues long. The germline gives CDR1 SGHTA, CDR2 FQGNSA. This CDR3 reads CASSLGFRLAGVPYEQYF. CDR3 DNA sequence: TGTGCCAGCAGCTTAGGATTCAGACTAGCGGGAGTACCCTACGAGCAGTACTTC.

This clone was counted only a few times. V and J are TRBV5-1 and TRBJ1-4, with no clear D. Germline-derived CDR1 and CDR2 are SGHRS and YFSETQ. V was pared by 2 bases and J by 8 bases, with 13 bases between. The CDR3 has 14 amino acids. CDR3 loop: CASSFGRVTEKLFF. The DNA of the CDR3 is TGCGCCAGCAGCTTCGGCAGAGTCACCGAAAAACTGTTTTTT.

The sample holds one count of this clone. The junction differs from germline at one of its ends, possibly a read error. This rearrangement joins TRBV29-1 to TRBJ1-2, with D perhaps matching TRBD1 (5 bases). CDR1 is SQVTM, CDR2 ANQGSEA, per germline. The CDR3 runs 16 residues. The CDR3 nucleotides read TGCAGCGTTGATGTCAGGGTCCACGAGGGTAACTTTGGCTACACCTTC. Translating gives CSVDVRVHEGNFGYTF.

The CDR3 DNA follows: TGTGCCAGCTCACCCTCTGGCACCGGGGAGCTGTTTTTT. Protein: CASSPSGTGELFF. The genes are TRBV18 and TRBJ2-2, with D unresolved. Germline assignment: CDR1 KGHSH and CDR2 LQKENI. The CDR3 spans 13 residues. V was cut by 3 bases and J by 4 bases, with 6 bases left in between.

This rearrangement joins TRBV19 to TRBJ2-5; 13 positions match TRBD2. The V segment lost 4 bases and the J segment 2 bases; nucleotides outside the gene matches: 7. Germline V lookup: CDR1 LNHDA, CDR2 SQIVND (reference sequence). This CDR3 spans 17 amino acids. The CDR3 sequence: CASSTLRLAGGQETQYF. Written as DNA, the CDR3 is TGTGCCAGTAGTACTCTAAGACTAGCGGGGGGTCAAGAGACCCAGTACTTC.

This chain joins TRBV19 and TRBJ2-3; 14 bases line up with TRBD2. This CDR3 contains 15 residues. Germline V gene sequence: CDR1 LNHDA, CDR2 SQIVND (reference sequence). Losses at the gene ends were 6 bases for V and 7 bases for J; bases not matched to a gene: 6. This CDR3 reads CASRLGLAGVNTQYF. The CDR3 region has the DNA TGTGCCAGTAGGCTGGGACTAGCGGGGGTAAATACGCAGTATTTT. Variable domain in full (rest from reference TRBV19 and TRBJ2-3): DGGITQSPKYLFRKEGQNVTLSCEQNLNHDAMYWYRQDPGQGLRLIYYSQIVNDFQKGDIAEGYSVSREKKESFPLTVTSAQKNPTAFYLCASRLGLAGVNTQYFGPGTRLTVL.

The gene calls are TRBV5-1 and TRBJ2-6; no clear D. Germline CDR1 reads SGHRS; CDR2 reads YFSETQ. Between the trimmed V and J ends, which lost 7 bases and 2 bases, there was a span of 10 bases. The CDR3 runs to 14 residues. CDR3 nucleotides: TGCGCCAGCGCTAGGGAAGCTGGGGCCAACGTCCTGACTTTC. Translation: CASAREAGANVLTF. The whole variable domain, filled in from reference TRBV5-1 and TRBJ2-6, reads KAGVTQTPRYLIKTRGQQVTLSCSPISGHRSVSWYQQTPGQGLQFLFEYFSETQRNKGNFPGRFSGRQFSNSRSEMNVSTLELGDSALYLCASAREAGANVLTFGAGSRLTVL.

The chain is built from TRBV6-1 and TRBJ2-6, with D unclear. CDR1 and CDR2 (germline): MNHNS, SASEGT. The germline V and J ends were trimmed by 2 bases and 1 base, with 6 bases remaining between them. CDR3 length: 15 amino acids. The CDR3 bases are TGTGCCAGCAGTGAACAGCCTTCTGGGGCCAACGTCCTGACTTTC. It specifies CASSEQPSGANVLTF.

On this clone: Other DNA sequences of this sample code for an identical CDR3. The chain couples TRBV7-2 to TRBJ2-5; D may correspond to TRBD1 or TRBD2 (5 bases each). V lost 3 bases to trimming and J lost 5 bases, with 7 bases between them. The germline V gene encodes CDR1 SGHTA and CDR2 FQGNSA. This CDR3 is 12 amino acids long. The CDR3, as DNA: TGTGCCAGCAGCTTCGGGGCGGAGACCCAGTACTTC. Residues: CASSFGAETQYF.

The chain recombines TRBV21-1 with TRBJ2-3; the table assigns TRBD2, which was not confirmed against the DNA. TRBV21-1 is assigned pseudogene status. CDR3 length equals 20 residues. The DNA of the CDR3 is TGTGCCAGCAACGCGGATTCCGGGACTAGCGGGAGGGGGGGGCCAGATACGCAGTATTTT. It codes for CASNADSGTSGRGGPDTQYF.

The V and J genes are TRBV6-6 and TRBJ1-5; perhaps TRBD1 as D (6 bases). The germline gives CDR1 MNHNY, CDR2 SVGAGI (reference sequence). With 6 bases removed from V and 9 bases from J, the gap between germline ends came to 12 bases. The CDR3 runs to 12 residues. The CDR3 loop is CASRPGDGPQHF. CDR3 nucleotide sequence: TGTGCCAGCAGGCCAGGGGATGGGCCCCAGCATTTT.

A word on this clone: Other DNA sequences in the same sample also yield this CDR3. The rearrangement joins TRBV5-4 to TRBJ1-1, with 8 bases lining up with TRBD1. From germline, CDR1 is SGHNT and CDR2 YYREEE (reference sequence). The CDR3 spans 15 residues. V trimming: 5 bases; J trimming: 4 bases; junction bases outside the gene matches: 10. The CDR3 protein is CASRVGQGRGTEAFF. The CDR3 DNA reads as TGTGCCAGCAGAGTTGGACAGGGTAGAGGCACTGAAGCTTTCTTT.

This chain connects TRBV23-1 to TRBJ2-7; D remains ambiguous. TRBV23-1 belongs to the ORF category, with a function that is uncertain. The CDR3 is 15 residues long. Trimming took 1 base from V and 1 from J, leaving 11 bases between them. The CDR3 region is CASSQYAAVSYEQYF. The CDR3 DNA is TGCGCCAGCAGTCAATATGCGGCAGTGTCCTACGAGCAGTACTTC.

V and J are TRBV7-2 and TRBJ1-4; no firm D call. The CDR3 covers 15 residues. The germline V gene encodes CDR1 SGHTA and CDR2 FQGNSA. V lost 5 bases and J 3 bases, leaving 13 bases between the germline ends. The CDR3 DNA follows: TGTGCCAGCAGCAAAGATCAAGGCCCTAATGAAAAACTGTTTTTT. Translated, it gives CASSKDQGPNEKLFF.

V gene TRBV19 combines with J gene TRBJ1-4, with 7 bases lining up with TRBD1. CDR1 is LNHDA and CDR2 is SQIVND in the germline V gene (reference sequence). This CDR3 spans 15 amino acids. The V and J ends lost 6 bases and 0 bases, in that order; junction bases with no gene match: 4. The CDR3 DNA follows: TGTGCCAGTAGGCCGGGACAGACAACTAATGAAAAACTGTTTTTT. It encodes CASRPGQTTNEKLFF.

The gene calls are TRBV2 and TRBJ2-2; D might be TRBD2 (5 bases). The CDR3 is 15 residues long. Trimming took 4 bases from V and 4 from J, leaving 13 bases between them. Germline-derived CDR1 and CDR2 are SNHLY and FYNNEI. The CDR3 DNA is TGTGCCAGCAGTGGTCCCGGGATCGGCACCGGGGAGCTGTTTTTT. This encodes CASSGPGIGTGELFF. The full variable domain, with the rest looked up from reference TRBV2 and TRBJ2-2, is EPEVTQTPSHQVTQMGQEVILRCVPISNHLYFYWYRQILGQKVEFLVSFYNNEISEKSEIFDDQFSVERPDGSNFTLKIRSTKLEDSAMYFCASSGPGIGTGELFFGEGSRLTVL.

J is TRBJ2-6 and V is TRBV2; no firm D call. The CDR3 extends over 12 amino acids. Germline V gives CDR1 SNHLY, CDR2 FYNNEI. Trimming took off 8 bases at V and 2 bases at J, with 4 bases between the two ends. In DNA, the CDR3 is TGTGCCAGCGGCGCTGGGGCCAACGTCCTGACTTTC. Translating it yields CASGAGANVLTF.